The 13 T cell receptor beta chains reported below all come from one sample, sequenced in a study of blood T cell repertoires in COVID-19. Repertoires were generated with immunoSEQ multiplex PCR, while TCRdb's copy carries only in-frame clones and drops some. The sample gives over 200,000 clones, roughly nine tenths of which show up once; 3.1% is in the top ten. The sample was PBMCs or T cells enriched from blood (not recorded which). The receptors stem from a woman aged 50 to 60 in a cohort exposed to, infected with or recovered from COVID-19 (not recorded which).

The rearrangement uses TRBV7-2 and TRBJ2-7; tentative D call: TRBD2 (7 bases). Between the trimmed V and J ends, which lost 7 bases and 3 bases, there was a span of 16 bases. The CDR3 extends over 14 amino acids. Germline CDR1 is SGHTA and CDR2 is FQGNSA. This CDR3 is CASTGRGGLYEQYF. The CDR3 DNA is TGTGCCAGCACTGGAAGGGGGGGCCTCTACGAGCAGTACTTC.

The chain carries TRBV19 and TRBJ1-2, with D hard to call. Germline V gene lookup returns CDR1 LNHDA and CDR2 SQIVND (reference sequence). With 4 bases removed from V and 4 bases from J, the gap between germline ends came to 22 bases. This CDR3 region has 17 residues. The CDR3 here is CASSTLYSGRMVYGYTF. CDR3 bases: TGTGCCAGTAGTACCCTATATTCCGGGAGGATGGTCTATGGCTACACCTTC.

This clone has just a few counts. CDR3 protein: CASSQGGYSNQPQHF. CDR3 DNA: TGCGCCAGCAGCCAGGGAGGGTATAGCAATCAGCCCCAGCATTTT. The chain combines TRBV5-1 with TRBJ1-5; D possibly corresponds to TRBD1 (5 bases). V gave up 4 bases and J gave up 0 bases, with 11 bases separating them. In germline, CDR1 is SGHRS, CDR2 YFSETQ. The CDR3 runs to 15 residues.

The chain joins TRBV28 to TRBJ1-4; perhaps TRBD1 as D (5 bases). The V end was cut by 3 bases, the J end by 2 bases, with 13 bases between. Germline CDR1 is MDHEN and CDR2 is SYDVKM. The CDR3 extends over 16 amino acids. In nucleotides, the CDR3 is TGTGCCAGCAGTTTCCAAGCGGGGGGGACTAATGAAAAACTGTTTTTT. It yields the protein CASSFQAGGTNEKLFF. The full variable domain, completed using reference TRBV28 and TRBJ1-4, is DVKVTQSSRYLVKRTGEKVFLECVQDMDHENMFWYRQDPGLGLRLIYFSYDVKMKEKGDIPEGYSVSREKKERFSLILESASTNQTSMYLCASSFQAGGTNEKLFFGSGTQLSVL.

This chain connects TRBV27 to TRBJ2-5; D possibly corresponds to TRBD1 (6 bases). In germline, CDR1 is MNHEY, CDR2 SMNVEV (reference sequence). Trimming removed 1 base at V and 3 bases at J, with 6 bases between. The CDR3 contains 13 residues. CDR3 region: CASSLYREETQYF. CDR3 in DNA: TGTGCCAGCAGTTTATACAGGGAAGAGACCCAGTACTTC.

The J gene is TRBJ2-7, the V gene TRBV20-1; 8 positions match TRBD1. The ends lost 3 bases at V and 5 bases at J; junction bases unmatched: 12. Germline V CDR1 and CDR2: DFQATT, SNEGSKA (reference sequence). This CDR3 spans 15 amino acids. CDR3 loop: CSASSLGQGIHEQYF. In DNA form, the CDR3 reads TGCAGTGCTAGTAGTCTTGGACAGGGAATCCACGAGCAGTACTTC.

The rearrangement links TRBV3-1 (or the pseudogene TRBV3-2) to TRBJ1-3; a weak D match, TRBD1 (5 bases). The CDR3 is 17 residues long. The V gene's germline CDR1 is LGHDT and CDR2 YNNKEL (reference sequence). Trimming pared 3 bases from V and 0 bases from J, leaving 15 bases between. The CDR3 DNA reads as TGTGCCAGCAGCCATGGCTCGACAGCGCTCTCTGGAAACACCATATATTTT. Translated: CASSHGSTALSGNTIYF.

This clone was seen more than once but under ten times. CDR3 coding DNA: TGTGCCAGCTCACCCGCTCAGGGGGGAGCTGGCTACACCTTC. Translation gives CASSPAQGGAGYTF. J is TRBJ1-2 and V is TRBV18, with TRBD1 matching over 7 bases. Trimming at V came to 3 bases and at J to 7 bases, leaving 8 bases not matched to a gene. CDR3 length: 14 amino acids. Germline CDR1 reads KGHSH; CDR2 reads LQKENI.

The chain uses TRBV2 and TRBJ2-3; tentative D call: TRBD1 (6 bases). The CDR3 sequence is 13 residues long. Germline V gene data show CDR1 as SNHLY and CDR2 as FYNNEI. The V end lost 6 bases, the J end lost 4 bases, and 11 bases lay between the germline ends. The CDR3 here is CASRMNRADTQYF. In DNA form, the CDR3 reads TGTGCCAGCAGGATGAACAGGGCAGATACGCAGTATTTT.

The rearrangement uses TRBV6-2 or TRBV6-3 and TRBJ2-7; D might be TRBD2 (6 bases). V lost 5 bases and J lost 9, with 20 bases in between. CDR1 is MNHEY, CDR2 SVGEGT, per germline. The CDR3 runs to 14 residues. The CDR3 protein is CASSLKRIVGGQYF. DNA for the CDR3: TGTGCCAGCAGTCTAAAGCGGATCGTGGGAGGGCAGTACTTC.

The CDR3: CASSLSDFIGDSYNSPLHF. CDR3 bases: TGCGCCAGCAGCTTGTCAGACTTTATCGGGGACTCCTATAATTCACCCCTCCACTTT. V usage is TRBV5-1 and J usage is TRBJ1-6, with D hard to call. The CDR3 is made up of 19 amino acids. Germline V CDR1 and CDR2: SGHRS, YFSETQ. The germline V and J ends were trimmed by 1 base and 0 bases, with 17 bases remaining between them.

This clone was detected once. V usage is TRBV3-1 (or the pseudogene TRBV3-2) and J usage is TRBJ2-7, with D possibly being TRBD2 (6 bases). The germline gives CDR1 LGHDT, CDR2 YNNKEL (reference sequence). V was trimmed by 6 bases and J by 2 bases, leaving 11 bases between them. The CDR3 is 13 residues long. CDR3 sequence (DNA): TGTGCCAGCAGTCACGGGGGAGCCTACGAGCAGTACTTC. Translating gives CASSHGGAYEQYF.

Regarding this clone: Other DNA sequences in this specimen translate into the identical CDR3. The rearrangement uses TRBV2 and TRBJ2-3; TRBD1 might be the D (6 bases). This CDR3 contains 15 residues. CDR1 and CDR2 from the germline V gene are SNHLY and FYNNEI. With 6 bases removed from V and 0 bases from J, the gap between germline ends came to 13 bases. CDR3 in DNA: TGTGCCAGCAGCGCCGGGACATCTAGCACAGATACGCAGTATTTT. Protein: CASSAGTSSTDTQYF.